Listed below are T cell receptor beta chains from one sample, sequenced in a study of T-cell memory formation after mild COVID-19. TCRdb redid the calling of the 5' RACE reads with MiXCR, one entry per CDR3 protein. The sample carries roughly 250,000 distinct CDR3 sequences, 16% recorded once. Specimen: PBMCs or a T cell subset sorted from them (not recorded which). These receptors were collected from a man between 18 and 29 years old who had mild COVID-19 (a few samples of this study predate the infection). Cell type and time point are not known. The CDR3 runs from the conserved cysteine through the conserved F or W. The D gene is left open where the match is weak. Clone size appears in some rows only: once, few, many, or a class for an expanded clone.

d_call: TRBD1; clone_size: .; j_call: TRBJ1-6; v_call: TRBV20-1; cdr3_aa: CSATGQGGSPLHF; cdr3_nt: TGCAGTGCAACGGGACAGGGAGGTTCACCCCTCCACTTT
d_call: TRBD1; clone_size: few; j_call: TRBJ1-2; v_call: TRBV5-1; cdr3_aa: CASSLGGQGPFYGYTF; cdr3_nt: TGCGCCAGCAGCTTGGGAGGACAGGGACCATTCTATGGCTACACCTTC
d_call: .; clone_size: .; j_call: TRBJ1-2; v_call: TRBV11-2; cdr3_aa: CASSPARGIYGYTF; cdr3_nt: TGTGCCAGCAGCCCCGCAAGGGGGATCTATGGCTACACCTTC
d_call: TRBD2; clone_size: few; j_call: TRBJ2-3; v_call: TRBV7-9; cdr3_aa: CASTIAGGTDTQYF; cdr3_nt: TGTGCCAGCACCATAGCGGGGGGCACAGATACGCAGTATTTT
d_call: TRBD1; clone_size: .; j_call: TRBJ1-3; v_call: TRBV6-6; cdr3_aa: CASSFPTGSSGNTIYF; cdr3_nt: TGTGCCAGCAGTTTCCCGACAGGGAGCTCTGGAAACACCATATATTTT
d_call: .; clone_size: many; j_call: TRBJ2-7; v_call: TRBV5-1; cdr3_aa: CASSLGVRQDSYEQYF; cdr3_nt: TGCGCCAGCAGCTTGGGTGTTCGGCAGGACTCCTACGAGCAGTACTTC
d_call: .; clone_size: .; j_call: TRBJ1-5; v_call: TRBV6-2/TRBV6-3; cdr3_aa: CASGQGTVSYGNQPQHF; cdr3_nt: TGTGCCAGCGGCCAGGGTACGGTCAGCTATGGCAATCAGCCCCAGCATTTT
d_call: TRBD2; clone_size: few; j_call: TRBJ2-3; v_call: TRBV6-4; cdr3_aa: CASSLSGARLDTQYF; cdr3_nt: TGTGCCAGCAGCTTAAGCGGGGCGCGGTTAGATACGCAGTATTTT
d_call: .; clone_size: .; j_call: TRBJ2-5; v_call: TRBV12-3/TRBV12-4; cdr3_aa: CASSLFGGKETQYF; cdr3_nt: TGTGCCAGCAGTTTATTCGGGGGTAAAGAGACCCAGTACTTC
d_call: .; clone_size: .; j_call: TRBJ1-1; v_call: TRBV6-6; cdr3_aa: CASSYADSNMNTEAFF; cdr3_nt: TGTGCCAGCAGTTACGCGGACTCTAACATGAACACTGAAGCTTTCTTT
d_call: TRBD2; clone_size: .; j_call: TRBJ2-5; v_call: TRBV2; cdr3_aa: CASSALAEETQYF; cdr3_nt: TGTGCCAGCAGTGCTCTAGCGGAAGAGACCCAGTACTTC
d_call: TRBD1; clone_size: few; j_call: TRBJ1-1; v_call: TRBV2; cdr3_aa: CASSAGGRGTEAFF; cdr3_nt: TGTGCCAGCAGTGCAGGGGGCCGTGGAACTGAAGCTTTCTTT
d_call: TRBD1; clone_size: few; j_call: TRBJ1-1; v_call: TRBV5-6; cdr3_aa: CASSLVVGDREVAFF; cdr3_nt: TGTGCCAGCAGCTTGGTTGTTGGGGACAGGGAAGTTGCTTTCTTT
d_call: .; clone_size: few; j_call: TRBJ1-4; v_call: TRBV5-1; cdr3_aa: CASGRGQTNEKLFF; cdr3_nt: TGCGCCAGCGGCCGAGGGCAGACTAATGAAAAACTGTTTTTT
d_call: .; clone_size: .; j_call: TRBJ2-3; v_call: TRBV7-2; cdr3_aa: CASMAGRSTDTQYF; cdr3_nt: TGTGCCAGCATGGCGGGGCGTAGCACAGATACGCAGTATTTT
d_call: .; clone_size: few; j_call: TRBJ1-2; v_call: TRBV4-2; cdr3_aa: CASSQPRLGRGTYGYTF; cdr3_nt: TGTGCCAGCAGCCAACCAAGGCTAGGACGAGGGACCTATGGCTACACCTTC
d_call: .; clone_size: once; j_call: TRBJ2-3; v_call: TRBV20-1; cdr3_aa: CSARDASYGADTQYF; cdr3_nt: TGCAGTGCTAGAGATGCGAGTTATGGGGCAGATACGCAGTATTTT
d_call: .; clone_size: few; j_call: TRBJ2-4; v_call: TRBV2; cdr3_aa: CASSGARLAKNIQYF; cdr3_nt: TGTGCCAGCAGTGGGGCAAGACTAGCCAAAAACATTCAGTACTTC
d_call: TRBD2; clone_size: .; j_call: TRBJ2-3; v_call: TRBV7-3; cdr3_aa: CASSRTSGGEDTQYF; cdr3_nt: TGTGCCAGCAGCCGGACTAGCGGGGGGGAAGATACGCAGTATTTT
d_call: TRBD2; clone_size: few; j_call: TRBJ2-3; v_call: TRBV5-1; cdr3_aa: CASSFPGGGLSTDTQYF; cdr3_nt: TGCGCCAGCAGCTTCCCGGGCGGGGGACTCAGCACAGATACGCAGTATTTT
d_call: TRBD1; clone_size: .; j_call: TRBJ2-3; v_call: TRBV7-8; cdr3_aa: CASSDRTSTDTQYF; cdr3_nt: TGTGCCAGCTCGGACAGGACTAGCACAGATACGCAGTATTTT
d_call: TRBD1; clone_size: .; j_call: TRBJ2-5; v_call: TRBV5-1; cdr3_aa: CASSRDRGKETQYF; cdr3_nt: TGCGCCAGCAGTCGGGACAGGGGGAAAGAGACCCAGTACTTC
d_call: .; clone_size: .; j_call: TRBJ1-6; v_call: TRBV20-1; cdr3_aa: CSASRGIHNSPLHF; cdr3_nt: TGCAGTGCTAGTCGGGGGATCCATAATTCACCCCTCCACTTT
d_call: TRBD2; clone_size: few; j_call: TRBJ2-3; v_call: TRBV10-3; cdr3_aa: CAISYQGLARPTDTQYF; cdr3_nt: TGTGCCATCAGTTACCAGGGACTAGCGCGACCTACAGATACGCAGTATTTT
d_call: .; clone_size: few; j_call: TRBJ2-7; v_call: TRBV2; cdr3_aa: CASSEFYEQYF; cdr3_nt: TGTGCCAGCAGCGAATTCTACGAGCAGTACTTC
d_call: TRBD1; clone_size: many; j_call: TRBJ2-2; v_call: TRBV3-1; cdr3_aa: CASSHRGGELFF; cdr3_nt: TGTGCCAGCAGTCACAGGGGCGGGGAGCTGTTTTTT
d_call: .; clone_size: few; j_call: TRBJ2-6; v_call: TRBV4-1; cdr3_aa: CASSPGQLRSGANVLTF; cdr3_nt: TGCGCCAGCAGCCCTGGACAGCTCCGCTCTGGGGCCAACGTCCTGACTTTC
d_call: TRBD2; clone_size: few; j_call: TRBJ2-6; v_call: TRBV6-5; cdr3_aa: CASSYLAGGHGANVLTF; cdr3_nt: TGTGCCAGCAGTTACCTAGCGGGGGGGCACGGGGCCAACGTCCTGACTTTC
d_call: .; clone_size: few; j_call: TRBJ2-2; v_call: TRBV24-1; cdr3_aa: CATSARRGTGELFF; cdr3_nt: TGTGCCACCAGTGCGAGGAGGGGGACCGGGGAGCTGTTTTTT
d_call: .; clone_size: .; j_call: TRBJ1-6; v_call: TRBV30; cdr3_aa: CAWSAQKYNSPLHF; cdr3_nt: TGTGCCTGGAGTGCACAGAAATATAATTCACCCCTCCACTTT
d_call: .; clone_size: .; j_call: TRBJ2-2; v_call: TRBV11-2; cdr3_aa: CASSPTGAGELFF; cdr3_nt: TGTGCCAGCAGCCCTACCGGGGCCGGGGAGCTGTTTTTT
d_call: .; clone_size: .; j_call: TRBJ1-5; v_call: TRBV28; cdr3_aa: CASSLTGNRVNRESNQPQHF; cdr3_nt: TGTGCCAGCAGTTTAACCGGGAACAGGGTAAATAGGGAGAGCAATCAGCCCCAGCATTTT
d_call: .; clone_size: .; j_call: TRBJ1-1; v_call: TRBV6-2/TRBV6-3; cdr3_aa: CASSDDRAEYMNTEAFF; cdr3_nt: TGTGCCAGCAGTGACGACAGAGCCGAGTACATGAACACTGAAGCTTTCTTT
d_call: TRBD1; clone_size: .; j_call: TRBJ2-2; v_call: TRBV7-2; cdr3_aa: CASSWGTGTTGELFF; cdr3_nt: TGTGCCAGCAGCTGGGGGACAGGGACGACCGGGGAGCTGTTTTTT
d_call: .; clone_size: .; j_call: TRBJ1-2; v_call: TRBV19; cdr3_aa: CASFPGRRPLGYTF; cdr3_nt: TGTGCCAGTTTTCCGGGACGGCGCCCCTTGGGCTACACCTTC
d_call: .; clone_size: .; j_call: TRBJ2-5; v_call: TRBV6-2/TRBV6-3; cdr3_aa: CASPVRFPQETQYF; cdr3_nt: TGTGCCAGCCCCGTCAGGTTCCCCCAAGAGACCCAGTACTTC
d_call: .; clone_size: few; j_call: TRBJ1-1; v_call: TRBV19; cdr3_aa: CASSIDRQGVGTEAFF; cdr3_nt: TGTGCCAGTAGTATAGATCGGCAAGGGGTCGGAACTGAAGCTTTCTTT
d_call: TRBD2; clone_size: few; j_call: TRBJ2-5; v_call: TRBV6-1; cdr3_aa: CASSLERGGSETQYF; cdr3_nt: TGTGCCAGCAGTCTGGAGCGGGGGGGCTCGGAGACCCAGTACTTC
d_call: .; clone_size: many; j_call: TRBJ2-1; v_call: TRBV7-9; cdr3_aa: CASSPPHDF; cdr3_nt: TGTGCCAGCAGCCCCCCCCATGATTTC
d_call: TRBD2; clone_size: .; j_call: TRBJ2-3; v_call: TRBV20-1; cdr3_aa: CSARLAGTTDTQYF; cdr3_nt: TGCAGTGCTAGACTAGCGGGGACCACAGATACGCAGTATTTT
d_call: .; clone_size: .; j_call: TRBJ2-1; v_call: TRBV15; cdr3_aa: CATSNSGPWNEQFF; cdr3_nt: TGTGCCACCAGCAATAGCGGCCCTTGGAATGAGCAGTTCTTC
d_call: TRBD2; clone_size: many; j_call: TRBJ2-2; v_call: TRBV7-6; cdr3_aa: CASSPVPTSGVTGELFF; cdr3_nt: TGTGCCAGCAGCCCGGTCCCGACTAGCGGGGTCACCGGGGAGCTGTTTTTT
d_call: .; clone_size: few; j_call: TRBJ2-5; v_call: TRBV24-1; cdr3_aa: CATSDFGETQYF; cdr3_nt: TGTGCCACCAGTGATTTTGGGGAGACCCAGTACTTC
d_call: .; clone_size: few; j_call: TRBJ1-5; v_call: TRBV28; cdr3_aa: CASSLFGQPQHF; cdr3_nt: TGTGCCAGCAGTTTATTTGGTCAGCCCCAGCATTTT
d_call: .; clone_size: few; j_call: TRBJ2-7; v_call: TRBV18; cdr3_aa: CASSPDGTYEQYF; cdr3_nt: TGTGCCAGCTCACCGGACGGAACCTACGAGCAGTACTTC
d_call: .; clone_size: .; j_call: TRBJ1-1; v_call: TRBV5-1; cdr3_aa: CASSLLQRNTEAFF; cdr3_nt: TGCGCCAGCAGCTTGTTACAGCGGAACACTGAAGCTTTCTTT